This T cell receptor beta chain was sequenced during a study of CXCR3-negative and CXCR3-positive naive CD8 T cells. CDR3 size: 14 residues. Via 5' RACE with UMI labels, TRB cDNA libraries were prepared. TCRdb re-called the 5' RACE reads; one entry per CDR3 protein, DNA not given. This sample's clone table lists some 130,000 distinct CDR3 sequences. Study results and limitations: Unlike memory cells, which differed, naive CXCR3-negative and CXCR3-positive cells had similar TRBV-TRBJ usage.

Comment on this clonotype: Its antigen is not known.

Specimen: naive CXCR3- CD8+ T cells from blood. Subset meaning: CD45RO-CCR7+CD27+CD95- naive CD8+ T cells lacking CXCR3 (TNR3-). The chain uses TRBV12-3 or TRBV12-4 and TRBJ2-5; the D call from TCRdb, TRBD1, cannot be confirmed without DNA. The sequence was obtained from a human donor in good health. Some clones in this sample may be carry-over from other donors' samples. CDR3 sequence: CASSPGTRQETQYF.